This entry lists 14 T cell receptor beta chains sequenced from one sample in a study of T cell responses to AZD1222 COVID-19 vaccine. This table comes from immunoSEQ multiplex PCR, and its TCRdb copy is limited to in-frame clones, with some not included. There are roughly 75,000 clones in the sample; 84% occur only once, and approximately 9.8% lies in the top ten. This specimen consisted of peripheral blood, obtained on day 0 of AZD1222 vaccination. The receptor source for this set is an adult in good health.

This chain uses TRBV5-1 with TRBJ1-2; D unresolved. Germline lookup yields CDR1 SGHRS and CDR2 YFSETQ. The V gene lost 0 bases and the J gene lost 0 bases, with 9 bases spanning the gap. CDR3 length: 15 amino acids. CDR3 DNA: TGCGCCAGCAGCTTGGCAGACGTAGCTAACTATGGCTACACCTTC. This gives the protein CASSLADVANYGYTF.

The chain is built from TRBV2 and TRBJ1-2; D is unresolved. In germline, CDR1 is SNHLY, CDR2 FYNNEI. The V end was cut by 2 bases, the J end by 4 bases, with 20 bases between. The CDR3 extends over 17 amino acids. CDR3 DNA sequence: TGTGCCAGCAGTGAACTGGTAGTAACACCCAGTGCCTATGGCTACACCTTC. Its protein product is CASSELVVTPSAYGYTF. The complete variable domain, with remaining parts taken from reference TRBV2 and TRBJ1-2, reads EPEVTQTPSHQVTQMGQEVILRCVPISNHLYFYWYRQILGQKVEFLVSFYNNEISEKSEIFDDQFSVERPDGSNFTLKIRSTKLEDSAMYFCASSELVVTPSAYGYTFGSGTRLTVV.

This CDR3 reads CASSRWTGDTDTQYF. CDR3 coding DNA: TGTGCCAGCAGCAGATGGACAGGCGACACAGATACGCAGTATTTT. The chain is built from TRBV7-2 and TRBJ2-3; 7 nucleotides match TRBD1. The ends lost 5 bases at V and 2 bases at J; junction bases unmatched: 7. CDR1 SGHTA and CDR2 FQGNSA come from the germline V gene. The CDR3 is made up of 15 amino acids.

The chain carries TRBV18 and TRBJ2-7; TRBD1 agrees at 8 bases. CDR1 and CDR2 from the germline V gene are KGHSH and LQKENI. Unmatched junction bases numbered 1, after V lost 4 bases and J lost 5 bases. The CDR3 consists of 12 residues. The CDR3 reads CASSLDRDEQYF. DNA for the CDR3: TGTGCCAGCTCACTGGACAGGGACGAGCAGTACTTC.

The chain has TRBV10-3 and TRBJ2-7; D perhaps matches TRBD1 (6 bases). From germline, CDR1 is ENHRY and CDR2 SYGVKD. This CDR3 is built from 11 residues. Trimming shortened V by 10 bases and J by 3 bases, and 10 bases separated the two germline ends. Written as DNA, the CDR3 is TGTGCCACGACAGGAGACTACGAGCAGTACTTC. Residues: CATTGDYEQYF.

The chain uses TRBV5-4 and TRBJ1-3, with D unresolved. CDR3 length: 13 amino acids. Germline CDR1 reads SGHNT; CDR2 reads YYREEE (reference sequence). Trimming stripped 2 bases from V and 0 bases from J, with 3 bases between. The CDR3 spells CASSLNSGNTIYF. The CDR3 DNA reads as TGTGCCAGCAGCTTAAACTCTGGAAACACCATATATTTT.

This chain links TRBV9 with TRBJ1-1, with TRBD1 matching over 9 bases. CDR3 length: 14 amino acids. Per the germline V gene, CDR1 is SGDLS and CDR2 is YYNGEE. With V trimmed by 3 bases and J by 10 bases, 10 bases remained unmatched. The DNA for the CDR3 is TGTGCCAGCAGCGAAACCGGGACAGGGATTGGAGCTTTCTTT. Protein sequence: CASSETGTGIGAFF.

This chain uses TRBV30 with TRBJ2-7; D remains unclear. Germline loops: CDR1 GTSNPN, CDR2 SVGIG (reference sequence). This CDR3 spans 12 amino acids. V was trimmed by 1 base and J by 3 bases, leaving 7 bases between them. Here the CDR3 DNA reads TGTGCCTGGAGTGACACTGGCTACGAGCAGTACTTC. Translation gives CAWSDTGYEQYF.

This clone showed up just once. As DNA, the CDR3 is TGTGCCAGCAGTTCCCAGACAGGGGTGAAGGGTGAAGCTTTCTTT. Protein product: CASSSQTGVKGEAFF. V and J are TRBV6-5 and TRBJ1-1; TRBD1 aligns across 8 bases. The V segment lost 4 bases and the J segment 7 bases; nucleotides outside the gene matches: 11. This CDR3 is 15 amino acids long. CDR1 is MNHEY, CDR2 SVGAGI, per germline.

CDR3 nucleotide sequence: TGCGCCAGCAGCCCCGGACCCGGGAGGGACTCTGGAAACACCATATATTTT. Its translation: CASSPGPGRDSGNTIYF. The chain uses TRBV5-1 and TRBJ1-3; D remains ambiguous. The germline V gene encodes CDR1 SGHRS and CDR2 YFSETQ. The CDR3 length is 17 residues. With 4 bases removed from V and 0 bases from J, the gap between germline ends came to 17 bases. Full variable domain (outside the CDR3, taken from reference TRBV5-1 and TRBJ1-3): KAGVTQTPRYLIKTRGQQVTLSCSPISGHRSVSWYQQTPGQGLQFLFEYFSETQRNKGNFPGRFSGRQFSNSRSEMNVSTLELGDSALYLCASSPGPGRDSGNTIYFGEGSWLTVV.

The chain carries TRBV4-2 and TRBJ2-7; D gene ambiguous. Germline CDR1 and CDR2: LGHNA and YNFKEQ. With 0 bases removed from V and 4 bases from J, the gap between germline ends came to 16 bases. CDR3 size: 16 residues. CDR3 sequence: CASSQDVGLPGYEQYF. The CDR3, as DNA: TGTGCCAGCAGCCAAGATGTCGGTCTCCCTGGGTACGAGCAGTACTTC.

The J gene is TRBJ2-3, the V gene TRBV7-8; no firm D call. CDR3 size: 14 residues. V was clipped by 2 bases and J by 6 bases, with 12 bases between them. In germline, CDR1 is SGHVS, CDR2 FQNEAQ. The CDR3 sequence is CASSLMIASDTQYF. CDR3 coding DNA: TGTGCCAGCAGCTTAATGATAGCTTCCGATACGCAGTATTTT.

This CDR3 is CASSKEGFSSSYTF. DNA for the CDR3: TGTGCCAGCTCGAAAGAGGGGTTCTCTAGTAGCTACACCTTC. The V and J genes are TRBV27 and TRBJ1-2; D might be TRBD1 (5 bases). The CDR3 consists of 14 residues. CDR1 is MNHEY, CDR2 SMNVEV, per germline (reference sequence). Trimming removed 8 bases at V and 9 bases at J, with 22 bases between.

The CDR3 DNA is TGTGCCAGCAGCTTAGTGGAGGGAGTAAACATTCAGTACTTC. This gives the protein CASSLVEGVNIQYF. The chain is built from TRBV7-8 and TRBJ2-4, with D possibly being TRBD2 (6 bases). The CDR3 sequence is 14 residues long. CDR1 and CDR2 (germline): SGHVS, FQNEAQ. Trimming pared 1 base from V and 6 bases from J, leaving 10 bases between.